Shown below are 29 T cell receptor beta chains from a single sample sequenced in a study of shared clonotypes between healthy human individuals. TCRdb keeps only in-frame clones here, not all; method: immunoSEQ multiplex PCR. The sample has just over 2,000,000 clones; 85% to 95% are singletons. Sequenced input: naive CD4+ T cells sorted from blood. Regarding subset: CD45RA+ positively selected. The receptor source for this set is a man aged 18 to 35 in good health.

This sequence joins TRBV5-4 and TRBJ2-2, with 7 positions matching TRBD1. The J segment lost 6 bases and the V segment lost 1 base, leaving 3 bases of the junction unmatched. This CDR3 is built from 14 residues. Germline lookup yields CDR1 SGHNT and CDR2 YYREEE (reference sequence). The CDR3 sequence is CASSLIQGSGELFF. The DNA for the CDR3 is TGTGCCAGCAGCTTGATACAGGGGTCCGGGGAGCTGTTTTTT.

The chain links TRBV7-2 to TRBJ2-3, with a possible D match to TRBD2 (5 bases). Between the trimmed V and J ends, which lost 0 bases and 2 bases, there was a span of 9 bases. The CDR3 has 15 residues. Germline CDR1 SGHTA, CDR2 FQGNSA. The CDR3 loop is CASSLALDYTDTQYF. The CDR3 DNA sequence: TGTGCCAGCAGCTTAGCCCTAGACTACACAGATACGCAGTATTTT.

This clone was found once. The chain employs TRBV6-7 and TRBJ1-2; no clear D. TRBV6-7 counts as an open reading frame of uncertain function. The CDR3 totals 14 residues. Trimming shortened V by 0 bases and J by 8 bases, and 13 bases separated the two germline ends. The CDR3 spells CASSYSTGEGGYTF. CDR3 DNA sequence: TGTGCCAGCAGTTACTCAACGGGCGAAGGGGGCTACACCTTC.

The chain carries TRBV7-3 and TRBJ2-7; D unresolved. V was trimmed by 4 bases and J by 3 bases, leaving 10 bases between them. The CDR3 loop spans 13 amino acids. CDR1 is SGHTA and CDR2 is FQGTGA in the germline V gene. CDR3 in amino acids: CASSSQNGYEQYF. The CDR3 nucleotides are TGTGCCAGCAGCTCCCAAAACGGCTACGAGCAGTACTTC.

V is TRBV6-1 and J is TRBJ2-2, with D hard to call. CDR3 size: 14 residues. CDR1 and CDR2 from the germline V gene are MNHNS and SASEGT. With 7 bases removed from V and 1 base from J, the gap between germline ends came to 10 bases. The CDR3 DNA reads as TGTGCCAGCACCAGGATGGGGAACACCGGGGAGCTGTTTTTT. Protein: CASTRMGNTGELFF.

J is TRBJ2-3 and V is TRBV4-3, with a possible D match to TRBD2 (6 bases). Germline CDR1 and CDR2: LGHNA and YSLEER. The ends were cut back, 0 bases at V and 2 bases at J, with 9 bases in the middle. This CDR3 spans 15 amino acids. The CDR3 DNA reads TGCGCCAGCAGCCAAGAGGGACTTCCCACAGATACGCAGTATTTT. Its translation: CASSQEGLPTDTQYF.

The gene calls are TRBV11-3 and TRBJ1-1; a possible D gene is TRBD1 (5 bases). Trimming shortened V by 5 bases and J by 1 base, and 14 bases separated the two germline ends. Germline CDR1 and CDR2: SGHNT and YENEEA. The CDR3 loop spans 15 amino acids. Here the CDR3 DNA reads TGTGCCAGCAGCCCCCCCAGGGTAGCGAACACTGAAGCTTTCTTT. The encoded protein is CASSPPRVANTEAFF.

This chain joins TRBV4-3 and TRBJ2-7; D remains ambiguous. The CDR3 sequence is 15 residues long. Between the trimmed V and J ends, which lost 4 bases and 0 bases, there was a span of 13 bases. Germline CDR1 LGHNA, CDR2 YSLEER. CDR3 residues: CASSLTVLVSYEQYF. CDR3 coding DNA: TGCGCCAGCAGCCTAACCGTCCTCGTCTCCTACGAGCAGTACTTC.

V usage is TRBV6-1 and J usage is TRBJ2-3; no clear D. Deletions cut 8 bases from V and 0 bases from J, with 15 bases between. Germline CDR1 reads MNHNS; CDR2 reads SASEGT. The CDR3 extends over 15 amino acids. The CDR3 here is CASRPRAASTDTQYF. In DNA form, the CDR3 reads TGTGCCAGCCGCCCTAGGGCAGCCAGCACAGATACGCAGTATTTT.

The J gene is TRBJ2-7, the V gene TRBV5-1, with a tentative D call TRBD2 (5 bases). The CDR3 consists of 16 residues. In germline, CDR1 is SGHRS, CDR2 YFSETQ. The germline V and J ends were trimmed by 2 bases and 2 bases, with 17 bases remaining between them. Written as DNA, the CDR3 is TGCGCCAGCAGCTTAGGGAGCTGGACCGAGGCCTACGAGCAGTACTTC. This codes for CASSLGSWTEAYEQYF. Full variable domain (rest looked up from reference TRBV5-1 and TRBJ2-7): KAGVTQTPRYLIKTRGQQVTLSCSPISGHRSVSWYQQTPGQGLQFLFEYFSETQRNKGNFPGRFSGRQFSNSRSEMNVSTLELGDSALYLCASSLGSWTEAYEQYFGPGTRLTVT.

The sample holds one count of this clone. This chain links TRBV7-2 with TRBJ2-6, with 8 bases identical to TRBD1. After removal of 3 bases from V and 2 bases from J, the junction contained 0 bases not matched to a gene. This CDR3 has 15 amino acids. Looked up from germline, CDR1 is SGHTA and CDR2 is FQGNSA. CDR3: CASSFRGPGANVLTF. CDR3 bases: TGTGCCAGCAGCTTCAGGGGGCCTGGGGCCAACGTCCTGACTTTC. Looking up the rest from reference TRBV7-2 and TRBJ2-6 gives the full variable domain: GAGVSQSPSNKVTEKGKDVELRCDPISGHTALYWYRQSLGQGLEFLIYFQGNSAPDKSGLPSDRFSAERTGGSVSTLTIQRTQQEDSAVYLCASSFRGPGANVLTFGAGSRLTVL.

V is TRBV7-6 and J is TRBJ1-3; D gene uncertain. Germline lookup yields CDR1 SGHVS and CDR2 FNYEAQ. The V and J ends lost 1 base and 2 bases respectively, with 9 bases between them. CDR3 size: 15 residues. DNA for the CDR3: TGTGCCAGCAGCTTAGTGGGGTCCGCTGGAAACACCATATATTTT. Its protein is CASSLVGSAGNTIYF.

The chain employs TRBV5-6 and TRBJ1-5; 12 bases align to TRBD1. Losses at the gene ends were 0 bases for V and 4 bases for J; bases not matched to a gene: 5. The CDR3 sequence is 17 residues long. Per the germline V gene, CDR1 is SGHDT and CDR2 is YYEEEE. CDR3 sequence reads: CASSLGWDRGPNQPQHF. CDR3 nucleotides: TGTGCCAGCAGCTTGGGTTGGGACAGGGGGCCTAATCAGCCCCAGCATTTT.

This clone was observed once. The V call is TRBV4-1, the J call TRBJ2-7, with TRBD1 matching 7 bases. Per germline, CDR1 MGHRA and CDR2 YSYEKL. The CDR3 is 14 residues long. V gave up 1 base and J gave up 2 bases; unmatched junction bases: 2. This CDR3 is CASSQGDSAYEQYF. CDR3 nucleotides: TGCGCCAGCAGCCAAGGGGACAGTGCCTACGAGCAGTACTTC.

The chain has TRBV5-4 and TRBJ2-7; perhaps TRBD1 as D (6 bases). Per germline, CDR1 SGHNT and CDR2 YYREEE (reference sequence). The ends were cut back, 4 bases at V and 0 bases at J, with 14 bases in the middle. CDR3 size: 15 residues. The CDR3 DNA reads TGTGCCAGCAGCCTCACAGGGCAAAGCTCCTACGAGCAGTACTTC. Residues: CASSLTGQSSYEQYF.

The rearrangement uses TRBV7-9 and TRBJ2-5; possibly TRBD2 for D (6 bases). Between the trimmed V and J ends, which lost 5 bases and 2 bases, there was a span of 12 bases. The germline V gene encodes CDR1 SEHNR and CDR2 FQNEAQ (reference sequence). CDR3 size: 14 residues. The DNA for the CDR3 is TGTGCCAGCAGCCCCTGGACTAATCAAGAGACCCAGTACTTC. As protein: CASSPWTNQETQYF.

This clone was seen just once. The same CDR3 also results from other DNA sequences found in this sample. The CDR3 sequence: CASSVGDATNEKLFF. The CDR3 DNA follows: TGTGCCAGCAGCGTAGGCGACGCAACTAATGAAAAACTGTTTTTT. J is TRBJ1-4 and V is TRBV9, with unresolved D. Trimming took off 0 bases at V and 0 bases at J, with 6 bases between the two ends. Germline V lookup: CDR1 SGDLS, CDR2 YYNGEE. CDR3 length equals 15 residues.

CDR3 in DNA: TGTGCCATCAGAGGCAACTCTGGAAACACCATATATTTT. Protein product: CAIRGNSGNTIYF. The chain joins TRBV10-3 to TRBJ1-3; D unresolved. The CDR3 extends over 13 amino acids. Trimming pared 6 bases from V and 0 bases from J, leaving 6 bases between. Per the germline V gene, CDR1 is ENHRY and CDR2 is SYGVKD.

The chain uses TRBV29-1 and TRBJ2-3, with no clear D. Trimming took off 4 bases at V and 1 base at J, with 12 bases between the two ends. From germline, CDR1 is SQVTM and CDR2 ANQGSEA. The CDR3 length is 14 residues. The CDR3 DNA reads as TGCAGCGTTGCTCAGGCCCTGGGCACAGATACGCAGTATTTT. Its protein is CSVAQALGTDTQYF.

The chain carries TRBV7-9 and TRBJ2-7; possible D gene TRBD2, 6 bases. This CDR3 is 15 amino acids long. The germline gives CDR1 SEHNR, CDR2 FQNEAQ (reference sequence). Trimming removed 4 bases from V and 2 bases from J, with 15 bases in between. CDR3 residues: CASSSTTSIPYEQYF. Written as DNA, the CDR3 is TGTGCCAGCAGCTCAACGACTAGTATCCCCTACGAGCAGTACTTC.

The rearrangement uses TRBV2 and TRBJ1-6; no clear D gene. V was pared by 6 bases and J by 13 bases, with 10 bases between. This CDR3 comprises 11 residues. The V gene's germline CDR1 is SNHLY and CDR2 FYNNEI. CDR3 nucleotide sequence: TGTGCCAGCAGCGTGCCTTCGCCCCTCCACTTT. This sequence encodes CASSVPSPLHF.

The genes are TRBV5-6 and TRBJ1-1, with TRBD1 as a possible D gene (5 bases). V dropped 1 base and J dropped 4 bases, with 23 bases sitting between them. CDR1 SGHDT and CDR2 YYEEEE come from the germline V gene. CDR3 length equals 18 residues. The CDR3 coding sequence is TGTGCCAGCAGCTTGTCTATCCAGGGCTTTGATTGTGTCACTGAAGCTTTCTTT. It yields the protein CASSLSIQGFDCVTEAFF.

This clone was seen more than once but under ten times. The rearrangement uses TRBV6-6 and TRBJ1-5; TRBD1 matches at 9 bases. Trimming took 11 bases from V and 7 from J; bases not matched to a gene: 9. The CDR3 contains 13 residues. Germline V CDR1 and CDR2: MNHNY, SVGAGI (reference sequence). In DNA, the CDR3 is TGTGCCGGAGGGAGACAGGGGGGACAGCCCCAGCATTTT. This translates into CAGGRQGGQPQHF.

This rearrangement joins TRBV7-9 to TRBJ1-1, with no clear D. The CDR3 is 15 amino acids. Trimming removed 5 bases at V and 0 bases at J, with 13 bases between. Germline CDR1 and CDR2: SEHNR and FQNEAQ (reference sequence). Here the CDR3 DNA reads TGTGCCAGCAGCCTGTTGAGGGTAATGAACACTGAAGCTTTCTTT. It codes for CASSLLRVMNTEAFF.

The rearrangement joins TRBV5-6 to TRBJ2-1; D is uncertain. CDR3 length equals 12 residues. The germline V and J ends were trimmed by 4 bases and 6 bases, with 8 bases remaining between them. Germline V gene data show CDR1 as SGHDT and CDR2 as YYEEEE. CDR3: CASSTDRNEQFF. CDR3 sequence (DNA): TGTGCCAGCAGCACTGACCGCAATGAGCAGTTCTTC.

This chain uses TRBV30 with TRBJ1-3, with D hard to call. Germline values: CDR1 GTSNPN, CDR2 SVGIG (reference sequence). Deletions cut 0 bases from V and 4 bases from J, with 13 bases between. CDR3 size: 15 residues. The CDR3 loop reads CAWSVRRGNGNTIYF. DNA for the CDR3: TGTGCCTGGAGTGTACGGCGGGGAAACGGAAACACCATATATTTT. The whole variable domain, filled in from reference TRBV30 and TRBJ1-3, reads SQTIHQWPATLVQPVGSPLSLECTVEGTSNPNLYWYRQAAGRGLQLLFYSVGIGQISSEVPQNLSASRPQDRQFILSSKKLLLSDSGFYLCAWSVRRGNGNTIYFGEGSWLTVV.

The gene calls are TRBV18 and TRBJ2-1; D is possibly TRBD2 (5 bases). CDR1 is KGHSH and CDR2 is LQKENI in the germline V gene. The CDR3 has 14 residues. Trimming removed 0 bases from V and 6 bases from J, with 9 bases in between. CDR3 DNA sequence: TGTGCCAGCTCACCACCGCGGGTCCCCAATGAGCAGTTCTTC. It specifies CASSPPRVPNEQFF.

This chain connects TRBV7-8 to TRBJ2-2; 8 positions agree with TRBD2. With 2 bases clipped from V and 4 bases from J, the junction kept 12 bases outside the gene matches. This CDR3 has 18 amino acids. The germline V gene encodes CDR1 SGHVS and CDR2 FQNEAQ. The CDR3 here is CASSLPPVAGPLTGELFF. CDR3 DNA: TGTGCCAGCAGCTTACCTCCGGTAGCGGGGCCTCTCACCGGGGAGCTGTTTTTT. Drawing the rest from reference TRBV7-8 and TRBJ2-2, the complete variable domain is GAGVSQSPRYKVAKRGQDVALRCDPISGHVSLFWYQQALGQGPEFLTYFQNEAQLDKSGLPSDRFFAERPEGSVSTLKIQRTQQEDSAVYLCASSLPPVAGPLTGELFFGEGSRLTVL.

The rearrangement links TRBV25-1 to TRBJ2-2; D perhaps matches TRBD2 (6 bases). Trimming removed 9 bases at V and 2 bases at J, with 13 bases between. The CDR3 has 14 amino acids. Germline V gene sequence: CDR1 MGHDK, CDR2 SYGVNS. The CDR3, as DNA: TGTGCCAGTGCGGGGCCGTCCAACACCGGGGAGCTGTTTTTT. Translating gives CASAGPSNTGELFF.